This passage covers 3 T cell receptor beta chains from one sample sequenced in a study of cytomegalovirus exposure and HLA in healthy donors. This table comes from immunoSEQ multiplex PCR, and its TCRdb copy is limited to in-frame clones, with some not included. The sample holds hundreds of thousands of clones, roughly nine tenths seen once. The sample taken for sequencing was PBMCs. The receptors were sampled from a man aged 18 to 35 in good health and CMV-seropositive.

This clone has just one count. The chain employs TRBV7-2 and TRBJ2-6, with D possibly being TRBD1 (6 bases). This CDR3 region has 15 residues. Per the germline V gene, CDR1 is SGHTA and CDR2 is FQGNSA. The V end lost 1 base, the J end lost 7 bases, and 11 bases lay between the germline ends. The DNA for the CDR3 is TGTGCCAGCAGCTTAGGGCCGACAGGTGCCAACGTCCTGACTTTC. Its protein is CASSLGPTGANVLTF.

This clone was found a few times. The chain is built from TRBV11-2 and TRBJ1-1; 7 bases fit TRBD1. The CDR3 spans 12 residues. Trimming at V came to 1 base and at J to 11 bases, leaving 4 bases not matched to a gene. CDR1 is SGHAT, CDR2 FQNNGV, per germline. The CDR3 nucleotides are TGTGCCAGCAGCTTAGGACAGGGTGCGGCTTTCTTT. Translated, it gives CASSLGQGAAFF.

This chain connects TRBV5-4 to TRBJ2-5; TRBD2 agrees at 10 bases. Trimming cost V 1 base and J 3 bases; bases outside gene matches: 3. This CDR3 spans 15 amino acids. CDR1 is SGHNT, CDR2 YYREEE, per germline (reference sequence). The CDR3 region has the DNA TGTGCCAGCAGCTTGACTAGCGGGATTGAAGAGACCCAGTACTTC. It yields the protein CASSLTSGIEETQYF. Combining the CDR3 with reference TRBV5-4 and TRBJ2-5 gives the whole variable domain ETGVTQSPTHLIKTRGQQVTLRCSSQSGHNTVSWYQQALGQGPQFIFQYYREEENGRGNFPPRFSGLQFPNYSSELNVNALELDDSALYLCASSLTSGIEETQYFGPGTRLLVL.